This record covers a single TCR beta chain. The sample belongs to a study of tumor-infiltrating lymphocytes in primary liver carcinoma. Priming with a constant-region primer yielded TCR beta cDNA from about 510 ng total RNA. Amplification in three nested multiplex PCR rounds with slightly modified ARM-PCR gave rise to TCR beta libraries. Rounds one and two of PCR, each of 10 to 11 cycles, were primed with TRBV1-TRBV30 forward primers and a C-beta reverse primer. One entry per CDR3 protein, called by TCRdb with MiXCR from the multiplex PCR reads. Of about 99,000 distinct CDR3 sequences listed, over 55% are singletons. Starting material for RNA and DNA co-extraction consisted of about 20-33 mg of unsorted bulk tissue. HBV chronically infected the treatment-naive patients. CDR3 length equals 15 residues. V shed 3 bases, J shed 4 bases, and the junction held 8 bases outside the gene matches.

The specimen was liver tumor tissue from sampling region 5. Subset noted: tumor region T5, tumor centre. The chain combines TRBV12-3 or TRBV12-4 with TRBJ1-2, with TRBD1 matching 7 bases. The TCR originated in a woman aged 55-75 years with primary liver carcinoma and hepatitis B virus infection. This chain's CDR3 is CASSLGQITFYGYTF. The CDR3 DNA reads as TGTGCCAGCAGTTTGGGACAGATAACGTTCTATGGCTACACCTTC.